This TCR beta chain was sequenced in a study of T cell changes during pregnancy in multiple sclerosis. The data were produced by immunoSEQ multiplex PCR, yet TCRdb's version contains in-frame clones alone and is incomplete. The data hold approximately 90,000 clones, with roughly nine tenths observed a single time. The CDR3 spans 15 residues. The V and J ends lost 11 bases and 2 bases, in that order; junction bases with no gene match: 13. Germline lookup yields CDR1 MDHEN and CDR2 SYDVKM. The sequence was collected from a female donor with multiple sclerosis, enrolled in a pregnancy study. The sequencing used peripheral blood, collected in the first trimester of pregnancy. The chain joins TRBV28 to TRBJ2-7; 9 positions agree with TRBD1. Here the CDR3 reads CASLPRGTGTYEQYF. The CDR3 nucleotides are TGTGCCTCCCTCCCCCGCGGGACAGGGACCTACGAGCAGTACTTC.